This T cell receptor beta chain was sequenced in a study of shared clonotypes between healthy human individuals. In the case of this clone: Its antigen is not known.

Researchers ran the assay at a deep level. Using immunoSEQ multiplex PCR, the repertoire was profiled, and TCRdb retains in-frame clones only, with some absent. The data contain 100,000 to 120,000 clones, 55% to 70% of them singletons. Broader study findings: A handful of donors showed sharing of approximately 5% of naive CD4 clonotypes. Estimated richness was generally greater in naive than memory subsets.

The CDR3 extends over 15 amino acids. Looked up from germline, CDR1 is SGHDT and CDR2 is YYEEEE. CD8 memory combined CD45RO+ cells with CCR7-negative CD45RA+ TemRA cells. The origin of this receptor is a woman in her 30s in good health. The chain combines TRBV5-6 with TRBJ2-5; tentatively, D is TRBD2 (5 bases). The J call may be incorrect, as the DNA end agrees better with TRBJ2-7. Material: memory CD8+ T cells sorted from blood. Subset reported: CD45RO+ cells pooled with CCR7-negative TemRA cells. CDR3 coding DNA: TGTGCCAGCAGCCATGGACGGGGAAGCACTTACGAGCAGTACTTC. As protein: CASSHGRGSTYEQYF.